The entry below describes one T cell receptor (beta chain). No antigen is known for it. Researchers took RNA transcripts and amplified the TCR beta CDR3 regions from them. First-round RT-PCR targeting the TCR CDR3 was performed with the HTBI primer set. TCRdb re-analysed the multiplex PCR reads in MiXCR, keeping a single row per CDR3 protein. The sample has roughly 640,000 distinct CDR3 sequences; roughly a sixth are singletons. Diagnoses rested on clinical symptoms, serum thyroxine and TRAb, thyroid ultrasound and orbital computed tomography. The PBMCs studied were ones that came from roughly 9.4 ml fresh peripheral blood. These data come from a study of T cells in Graves' hyperthyroidism and ophthalmopathy. Study-wide results and caveats: Ophthalmopathy was identified by the model a median 6.5 months ahead of onset. The blood repertoire included most of the expanded thyroid clonotypes above 0.001.

This CDR3 comprises 17 residues. V lost 4 bases and J lost 4, with 21 bases in between. Sequencing was done on a sample of blood. The rearrangement joins TRBV12-3 or TRBV12-4 to TRBJ2-3, with D perhaps TRBD1 (7 bases). The TCR comes from a woman between 40 and 55 years old with Graves' ophthalmopathy. This chain's CDR3 is CASSSLHRGLRADTQYF. The CDR3 DNA is TGTGCCAGCAGTTCCCTGCACAGGGGACTCAGGGCAGATACGCAGTATTTT.